This T cell receptor (beta chain) comes out of a study of cytomegalovirus exposure and HLA in healthy donors. Study-level findings and limits: The TCR clusters that emerged in the first cohort tended, a later analysis found, to co-occur in the roughly 120 validation repertoires.

The assay was immunoSEQ multiplex PCR, and TCRdb's table has in-frame clones only and misses some. In the table there are roughly 70,000 clones, 96% of which are singletons. Note on this clone: What it binds is unknown.

V was pared by 0 bases and J by 2 bases, with 4 bases of the junction left unmatched. The CDR3 has 14 amino acids. Germline CDR1 and CDR2: GTSNPN and SVGIG (reference sequence). This clonotype was obtained from a woman between 18 and 29 years old in good health and CMV-seropositive. Sequencing was done on a sample of PBMCs. V is TRBV30 and J is TRBJ2-7, with TRBD2 matching over 7 bases. The CDR3 region has the DNA TGTGCCTGGAGTGTCCCTAGCGGAACCTACGAGCAGTACTTC. Protein: CAWSVPSGTYEQYF. The whole variable domain, remainder taken from reference TRBV30 and TRBJ2-7, is SQTIHQWPATLVQPVGSPLSLECTVEGTSNPNLYWYRQAAGRGLQLLFYSVGIGQISSEVPQNLSASRPQDRQFILSSKKLLLSDSGFYLCAWSVPSGTYEQYFGPGTRLTVT.